This T cell receptor beta chain was identified during a study of blood T cell repertoires in COVID-19. About the study: The samples span acute and convalescent COVID-19 from the United States, Italy and Spain. Sample material is recorded as cDNA or gDNA derived from T cells, B-cell-depleted T cells, or PBMCs.

Deletions cut 0 bases from V and 4 bases from J, with 5 bases between. The V gene's germline CDR1 is SGHRS and CDR2 YFSETQ. This CDR3 contains 12 residues. Data came from immunoSEQ multiplex PCR; TCRdb stores just in-frame clones and leaves some out. The table lists 50,000 to 70,000 clones, roughly 70% of them singletons, with 51% in the top ten. The TCR originated in an older woman who had been exposed to COVID-19. J is TRBJ2-7 and V is TRBV5-1; D is ambiguous. What was sequenced was PBMCs or T cells enriched from blood (not recorded which). The CDR3 bases are TGCGCCAGCAGCTTGGACGAGTACGAGCAGTACTTC. Its protein is CASSLDEYEQYF.